Sequencing of this T cell receptor (beta chain) was carried out in a study of blood T cell repertoires in COVID-19. About the research overall: Whether acute or convalescent, the COVID-19 samples came from the United States, Italy and Spain. Sample material is recorded as cDNA or gDNA derived from T cells, B-cell-depleted T cells, or PBMCs.

How the authors handled the data: Amplification with reference gene primers provided the estimates of nucleated cell counts. Assay used: immunoSEQ multiplex PCR; TCRdb lists only in-frame clones, some missing. V, J and clone size reflect that table, while D and trimming were determined from the DNA. Among 240,000 or so clones, about 80% were seen once, and the ten largest hold 9.6%. The germline CDR1 and CDR2 sequences are SGHNT and YYREEE (reference sequence). With V trimmed by 4 bases and J by 3 bases, 5 bases remained unmatched. The CDR3 is made up of 14 amino acids. This receptor was identified in a woman at least 80 years old with acute or convalescent COVID-19. Specimen: peripheral blood. The V and J genes are TRBV5-4 and TRBJ2-7; 9 bases fit TRBD1. The CDR3 reads CASSKGQGSYEQYF. The CDR3 bases are TGTGCCAGCAGCAAGGGACAGGGTAGCTACGAGCAGTACTTC.